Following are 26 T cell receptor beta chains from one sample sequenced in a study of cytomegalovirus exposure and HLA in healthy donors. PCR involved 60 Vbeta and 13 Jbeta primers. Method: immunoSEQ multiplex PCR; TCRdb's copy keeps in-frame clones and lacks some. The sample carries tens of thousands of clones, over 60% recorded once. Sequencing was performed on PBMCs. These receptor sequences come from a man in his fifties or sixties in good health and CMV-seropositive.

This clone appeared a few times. The CDR3 nucleotides read TGTGCCTGGATCCACCGGGACAGGGTTCCGATATACGAGCAGTACTTC. Protein product: CAWIHRDRVPIYEQYF. The chain has TRBV30 and TRBJ2-7, with 9 bases identical to TRBD1. The CDR3 is 16 residues long. Germline V gene lookup returns CDR1 GTSNPN and CDR2 SVGIG (reference sequence). V shed 4 bases and J 4 bases; nucleotides not matched to a gene: 14. The whole variable domain, filled in from reference TRBV30 and TRBJ2-7, reads SQTIHQWPATLVQPVGSPLSLECTVEGTSNPNLYWYRQAAGRGLQLLFYSVGIGQISSEVPQNLSASRPQDRQFILSSKKLLLSDSGFYLCAWIHRDRVPIYEQYFGPGTRLTVT.

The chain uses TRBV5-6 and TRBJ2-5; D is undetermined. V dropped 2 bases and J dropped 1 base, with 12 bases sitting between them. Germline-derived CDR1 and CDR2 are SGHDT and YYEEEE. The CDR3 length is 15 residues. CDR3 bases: TGTGCCAGCAGCTTAAAAGTCTCGGGCCAAGAGACCCAGTACTTC. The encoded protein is CASSLKVSGQETQYF.

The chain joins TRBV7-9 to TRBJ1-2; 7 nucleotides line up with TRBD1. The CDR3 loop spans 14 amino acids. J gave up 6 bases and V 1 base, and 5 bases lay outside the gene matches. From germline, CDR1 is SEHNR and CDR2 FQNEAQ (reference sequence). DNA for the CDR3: TGTGCCAGCAGCTTAGACAGGGGAGGCGATGGCTACACCTTC. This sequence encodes CASSLDRGGDGYTF.

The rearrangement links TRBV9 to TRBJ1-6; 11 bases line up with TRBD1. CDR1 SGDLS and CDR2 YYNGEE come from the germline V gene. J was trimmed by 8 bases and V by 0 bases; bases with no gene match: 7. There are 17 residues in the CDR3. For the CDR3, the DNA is TGTGCCAGCAGCGTAGCTACCGGACAGGGGGCTGATTCACCCCTCCACTTT. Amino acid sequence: CASSVATGQGADSPLHF.

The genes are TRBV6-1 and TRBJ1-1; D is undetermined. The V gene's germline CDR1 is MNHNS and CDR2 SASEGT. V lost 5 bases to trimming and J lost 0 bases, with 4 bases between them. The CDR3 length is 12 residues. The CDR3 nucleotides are TGTGCCAGCAGTCCTCTGAACACTGAAGCTTTCTTT. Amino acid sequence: CASSPLNTEAFF.

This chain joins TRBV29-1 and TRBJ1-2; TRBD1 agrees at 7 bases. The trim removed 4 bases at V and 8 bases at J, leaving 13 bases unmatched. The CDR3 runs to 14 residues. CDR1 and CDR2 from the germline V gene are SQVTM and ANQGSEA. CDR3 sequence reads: CSVGGVTGRSGYTF. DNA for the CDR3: TGCAGCGTTGGGGGGGTGACAGGGAGGAGCGGCTACACCTTC.

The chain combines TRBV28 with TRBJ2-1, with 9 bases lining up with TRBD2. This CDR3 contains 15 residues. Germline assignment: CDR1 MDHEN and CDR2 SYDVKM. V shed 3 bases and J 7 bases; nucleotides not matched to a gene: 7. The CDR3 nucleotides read TGTGCCAGCAGTTTTTTCGGCGGGAGGGGAAATGAGCAGTTCTTC. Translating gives CASSFFGGRGNEQFF.

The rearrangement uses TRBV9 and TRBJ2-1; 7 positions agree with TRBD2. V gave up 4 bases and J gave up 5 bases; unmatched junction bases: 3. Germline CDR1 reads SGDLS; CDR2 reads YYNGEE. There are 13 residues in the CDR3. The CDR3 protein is CASSWDYNNEQFF. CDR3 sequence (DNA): TGTGCCAGCAGCTGGGACTACAACAATGAGCAGTTCTTC.

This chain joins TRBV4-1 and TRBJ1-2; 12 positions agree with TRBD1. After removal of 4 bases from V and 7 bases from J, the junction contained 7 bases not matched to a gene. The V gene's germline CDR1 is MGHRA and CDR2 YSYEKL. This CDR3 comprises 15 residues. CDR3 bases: TGCGCCAGCAGCCTTCCGGGACAGGGGGCGGTTGGCTACACCTTC. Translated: CASSLPGQGAVGYTF.

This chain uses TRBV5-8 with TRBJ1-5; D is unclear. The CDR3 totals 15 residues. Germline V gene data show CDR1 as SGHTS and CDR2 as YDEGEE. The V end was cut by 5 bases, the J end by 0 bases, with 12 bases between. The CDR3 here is CASSFPGNSNQPQHF. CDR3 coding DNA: TGTGCCAGCAGTTTTCCGGGAAATAGCAATCAGCCCCAGCATTTT.

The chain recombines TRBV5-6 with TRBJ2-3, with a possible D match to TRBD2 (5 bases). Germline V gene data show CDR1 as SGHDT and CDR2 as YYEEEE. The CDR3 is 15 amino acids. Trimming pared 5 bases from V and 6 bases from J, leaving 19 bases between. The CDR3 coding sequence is TGTGCCAGCAGGTCCGGGTTAGCGCGCGGGGATACGCAGTATTTT. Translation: CASRSGLARGDTQYF.

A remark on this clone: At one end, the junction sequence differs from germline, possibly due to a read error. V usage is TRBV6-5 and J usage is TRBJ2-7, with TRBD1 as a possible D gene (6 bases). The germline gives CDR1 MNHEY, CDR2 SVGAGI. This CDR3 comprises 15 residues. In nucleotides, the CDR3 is TGTGCCAGCAGTTACTCAGCAGGGGTTAGGTACGAGCAGTGCTTC. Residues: CASSYSAGVRYEQCF.

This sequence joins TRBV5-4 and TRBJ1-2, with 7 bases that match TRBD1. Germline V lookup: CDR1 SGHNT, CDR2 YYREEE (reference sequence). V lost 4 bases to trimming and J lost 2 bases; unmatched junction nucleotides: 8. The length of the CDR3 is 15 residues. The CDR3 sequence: CASSPGTAKNYGYTF. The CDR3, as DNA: TGTGCCAGCAGCCCCGGGACAGCAAAGAACTATGGCTACACCTTC.

DNA for the CDR3: TGTGCCAGCAGCAAACTGGGGGGGAGCACTGAAGCTTTCTTT. It is translated as CASSKLGGSTEAFF. The V gene is TRBV14, the J gene TRBJ1-1; TRBD1 is a possible D gene (5 bases). Germline V lookup: CDR1 SGHDN, CDR2 FVKESK. Trimming removed 5 bases at V and 4 bases at J, with 14 bases between. The CDR3 has 14 amino acids.

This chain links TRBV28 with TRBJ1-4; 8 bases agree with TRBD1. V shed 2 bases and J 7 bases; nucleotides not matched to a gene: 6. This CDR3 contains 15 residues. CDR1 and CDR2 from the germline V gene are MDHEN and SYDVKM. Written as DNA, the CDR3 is TGTGCCAGCAGTTTAGAACAGGGGGTGGGTGAAAAACTGTTTTTT. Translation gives CASSLEQGVGEKLFF.

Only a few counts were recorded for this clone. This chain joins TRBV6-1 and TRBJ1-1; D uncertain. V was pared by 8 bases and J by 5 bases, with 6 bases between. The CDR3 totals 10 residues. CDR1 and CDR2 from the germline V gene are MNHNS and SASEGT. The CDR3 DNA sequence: TGTGCCAGCGAGCATACTGAAGCTTTCTTT. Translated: CASEHTEAFF.

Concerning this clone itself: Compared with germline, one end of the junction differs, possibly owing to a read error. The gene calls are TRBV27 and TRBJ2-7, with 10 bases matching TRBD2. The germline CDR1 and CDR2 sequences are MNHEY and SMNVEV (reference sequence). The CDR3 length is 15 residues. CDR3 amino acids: CASSLSSGGSYEQYF. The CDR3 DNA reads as TGTGCCAGCAGTCTATCTAGCGGGGGCTCCTACGAGCAGTACTTC.

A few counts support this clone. The CDR3 is CAWSFGGDQPQHF. The CDR3 region has the DNA TGTGCCTGGAGTTTCGGGGGGGATCAGCCCCAGCATTTT. The chain has TRBV30 and TRBJ1-5; D is possibly TRBD1 (5 bases). V was trimmed by 2 bases and J by 5 bases, leaving 10 bases between them. The V gene's germline CDR1 is GTSNPN and CDR2 SVGIG (reference sequence). This CDR3 is 13 amino acids long.

The CDR3 reads CSALLSGRAFF. In DNA, the CDR3 is TGCAGTGCTCTCCTTAGCGGGAGGGCCTTCTTC. The chain has TRBV20-1 and TRBJ2-1; 11 nucleotides agree with TRBD2. V lost 5 bases and J lost 16; bases outside the gene matches: 7. The CDR3 totals 11 residues. Germline V gives CDR1 DFQATT, CDR2 SNEGSKA (reference sequence).

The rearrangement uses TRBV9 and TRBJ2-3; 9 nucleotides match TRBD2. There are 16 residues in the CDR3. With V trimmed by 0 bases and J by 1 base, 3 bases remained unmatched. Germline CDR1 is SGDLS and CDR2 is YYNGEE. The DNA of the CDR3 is TGTGCCAGCAGCGTAGGGGAGCGGGGGGGCACAGATACGCAGTATTTT. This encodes CASSVGERGGTDTQYF.

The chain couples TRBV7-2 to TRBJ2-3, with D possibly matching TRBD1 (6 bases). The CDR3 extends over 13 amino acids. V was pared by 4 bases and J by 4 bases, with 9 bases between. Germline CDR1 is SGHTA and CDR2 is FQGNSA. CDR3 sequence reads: CASSSHRADTQYF. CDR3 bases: TGTGCCAGCAGCTCTCACAGGGCAGATACGCAGTATTTT. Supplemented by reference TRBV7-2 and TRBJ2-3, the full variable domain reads GAGVSQSPSNKVTEKGKDVELRCDPISGHTALYWYRQSLGQGLEFLIYFQGNSAPDKSGLPSDRFSAERTGGSVSTLTIQRTQQEDSAVYLCASSSHRADTQYFGPGTRLTVL.

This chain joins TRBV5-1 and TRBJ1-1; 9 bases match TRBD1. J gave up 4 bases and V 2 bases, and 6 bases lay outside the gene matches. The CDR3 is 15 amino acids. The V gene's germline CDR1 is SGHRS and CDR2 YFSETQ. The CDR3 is CASSLKQGAATEAFF. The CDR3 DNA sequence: TGCGCCAGCAGCTTAAAACAGGGGGCAGCCACTGAAGCTTTCTTT.

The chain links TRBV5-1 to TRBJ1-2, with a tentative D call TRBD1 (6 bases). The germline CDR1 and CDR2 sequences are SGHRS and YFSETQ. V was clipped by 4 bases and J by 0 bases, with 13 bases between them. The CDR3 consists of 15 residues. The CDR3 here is CASSPNRETNYGYTF. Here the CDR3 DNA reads TGCGCCAGCAGCCCTAACAGGGAAACTAACTATGGCTACACCTTC.

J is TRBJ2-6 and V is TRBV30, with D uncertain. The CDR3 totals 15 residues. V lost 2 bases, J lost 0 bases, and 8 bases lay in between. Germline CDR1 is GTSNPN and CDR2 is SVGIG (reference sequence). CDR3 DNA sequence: TGTGCCTGGAGTAATACAGCCTCTGGGGCCAACGTCCTGACTTTC. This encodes CAWSNTASGANVLTF.

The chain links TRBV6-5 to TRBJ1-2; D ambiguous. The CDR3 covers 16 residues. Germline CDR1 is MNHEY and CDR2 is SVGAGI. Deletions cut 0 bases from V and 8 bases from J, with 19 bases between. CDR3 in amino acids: CASSYSLGRPSGGYTF. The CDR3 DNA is TGTGCCAGCAGTTACTCGCTCGGCAGACCCTCCGGGGGCTACACCTTC.

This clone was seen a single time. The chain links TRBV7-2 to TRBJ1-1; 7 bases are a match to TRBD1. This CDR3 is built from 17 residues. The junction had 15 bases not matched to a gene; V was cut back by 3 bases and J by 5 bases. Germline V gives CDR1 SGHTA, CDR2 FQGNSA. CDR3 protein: CASSFWPGATGRTEAFF. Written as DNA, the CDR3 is TGTGCCAGCAGCTTCTGGCCCGGGGCGACAGGGAGGACTGAAGCTTTCTTT. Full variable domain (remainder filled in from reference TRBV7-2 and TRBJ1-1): GAGVSQSPSNKVTEKGKDVELRCDPISGHTALYWYRQSLGQGLEFLIYFQGNSAPDKSGLPSDRFSAERTGGSVSTLTIQRTQQEDSAVYLCASSFWPGATGRTEAFFGQGTRLTVV.